This is a list of T cell receptor beta chains from one sample in a study of blood T cell repertoires in COVID-19. Clones were sequenced by immunoSEQ multiplex PCR, and TCRdb holds only the in-frame ones, with some missing. The data hold around 200,000 clones, with 70% to 90% observed a single time. The specimen was PBMCs or T cells enriched from blood (not recorded which). Receptors were obtained from a woman in her late teens or twenties who had recovered from COVID-19. The CDR3 runs from the conserved cysteine through the conserved F or W. A D gene is named only where the DNA matches it firmly. Expanded clones get a size class; other rows say once, few or many, or leave the size out.

j_gene | v_gene | abundance | d_gene | CDR3aa | CDR3nt
TRBJ2-7 | TRBV29-1 | few | - | CSARTGIYEQYF | TGCAGCGCCAGGACTGGAATCTACGAGCAGTACTTC
TRBJ2-7 | TRBV7-8 | - | TRBD1 | CASSLAPGQVYEQYF | TGTGCCAGCAGCTTAGCGCCGGGACAGGTGTACGAGCAGTACTTC
TRBJ2-4 | TRBV11-2 | - | - | CASSPLRQVKNIQYF | TGTGCCAGCAGCCCCCTCCGACAGGTTAAAAACATTCAGTACTTC
TRBJ2-7 | TRBV3-1/TRBV3-2 | once | - | CASSQDAYPYEQYF | TGTGCCAGCAGCCAAGATGCCTACCCCTACGAGCAGTACTTC
TRBJ1-5 | TRBV7-5 | - | - | CAPCSGEYQPQHF | TGTGCCCCCTGCTCGGGGGAGTATCAGCCCCAGCATTTT
TRBJ2-1 | TRBV4-3 | - | TRBD2 | CASSQDIAGEPPCEQFF | TGCGCCAGCAGCCAAGACATAGCGGGAGAGCCGCCTTGTGAGCAGTTCTTC
TRBJ1-2 | TRBV7-2 | - | TRBD1 | CASRKDRLRGGYTF | TGTGCCAGCAGGAAGGACAGGCTACGGGGGGGCTACACCTTC
TRBJ1-5 | TRBV7-2 | - | TRBD1 | CASSFEGALSNQPQHF | TGTGCCAGCAGCTTTGAGGGGGCCCTAAGCAATCAGCCCCAGCATTTT
TRBJ2-7 | TRBV28 | - | TRBD2 | CASSSRTSGTSYEQYF | TGTGCCAGCAGTTCGCGGACTAGCGGGACGTCCTACGAGCAGTACTTC
TRBJ1-5 | TRBV10-3 | - | - | CAISGKGASQPQHF | TGTGCCATCAGTGGAAAAGGGGCAAGCCAGCCCCAGCATTTT
TRBJ2-1 | TRBV6-6 | - | TRBD2 | CASSRTLAGFSNEQFF | TGTGCCAGCAGTCGAACCCTAGCGGGTTTCTCCAATGAGCAGTTCTTC
TRBJ2-1 | TRBV28 | - | - | CASSPRDIALNEQFF | TGTGCCAGCAGTCCTCGGGACATAGCCCTCAATGAGCAGTTCTTC
TRBJ1-5 | TRBV5-5 | - | TRBD1 | CASSLPNGTGNQPQHF | TGTGCCAGCAGCTTACCTAACGGGACAGGCAATCAGCCCCAGCATTTT
TRBJ2-2 | TRBV7-9 | - | - | CASSSTGQTANTGELFF | TGTGCCAGCAGCTCGACCGGACAGACCGCGAACACCGGGGAGCTGTTTTTT
TRBJ1-1 | TRBV18 | - | - | CASSHDRNTEAFF | TGTGCCAGCTCTCACGACAGGAACACTGAAGCTTTCTTT
TRBJ2-6 | TRBV10-3 | - | - | CAISESMGAGANVLTF | TGTGCCATCAGTGAGTCGATGGGGGCCGGGGCCAACGTCCTGACTTTC
TRBJ2-3 | TRBV25-1 | - | TRBD2 | CASSSGRIPGRNTQYF | TGTGCCAGCAGTAGCGGGAGGATCCCAGGTCGAAATACGCAGTATTTT
TRBJ2-2 | TRBV6-5 | - | - | CASVEGESTGELFF | TGTGCCAGCGTTGAGGGGGAATCCACCGGGGAGCTGTTTTTT
TRBJ1-6 | TRBV28 | - | - | CASSFGPGGSSYNSPLHF | -
TRBJ2-1 | TRBV4-2 | - | TRBD2 | CASSQGSGTSGENEQFF | TGTGCCAGCAGCCAAGGCTCTGGGACTAGCGGGGAAAATGAGCAGTTCTTC
TRBJ2-7 | TRBV30 | - | TRBD2 | CAWSSGGDEQYF | TGTGCCTGGAGCTCGGGAGGGGACGAGCAGTACTTC
TRBJ2-3 | TRBV27 | - | TRBD2 | CASMSAGLAGRGRTDTQYF | TGTGCCAGCATGAGTGCGGGACTAGCGGGCCGGGGGCGCACAGATACGCAGTATTTT
TRBJ1-1 | TRBV27 | once | - | CASRPRTGLWEAFF | TGTGCCAGCAGACCGAGAACGGGACTCTGGGAAGCTTTCTTT
TRBJ2-7 | TRBV29-1 | - | TRBD1 | CSAAGTGTKGASSYEQYF | TGCAGCGCCGCCGGGACAGGGACTAAGGGGGCTTCCAGCTACGAGCAGTACTTC
TRBJ2-5 | TRBV27 | - | TRBD2 | CASSPLGLAGLGGETQYF | TGTGCCAGCAGTCCCCTTGGACTAGCGGGACTTGGAGGAGAGACCCAGTACTTC
TRBJ2-7 | TRBV28 | - | - | CASSSPRSGQGTSGPPYEQYF | TGTGCCAGCAGCTCCCCACGATCGGGACAGGGAACTAGCGGGCCTCCCTACGAGCAGTACTTC
TRBJ2-7 | TRBV10-3 | - | - | CAISGTQGSYEQYF | TGTGCCATCAGTGGCACACAGGGTTCGTACGAGCAGTACTTC
TRBJ2-5 | TRBV10-3 | - | TRBD2 | CAISERTSGSQTQYF | TGTGCCATCAGTGAGAGGACTAGCGGGAGTCAGACCCAGTACTTC
TRBJ1-6 | TRBV10-3 | - | TRBD1 | CAISPGQPNSPLHF | TGTGCCATCAGCCCGGGACAGCCAAATTCACCCCTCCACTTT
TRBJ2-3 | TRBV7-9 | few | - | CASSLAETTDVDTQYF | TGTGCCAGCAGCTTAGCGGAAACCACAGATGTGGATACGCAGTATTTT
TRBJ1-1 | TRBV5-4 | - | - | CASSLDRLEAFF | TGTGCCAGCAGCTTGGACAGGCTTGAAGCTTTCTTT
TRBJ2-7 | TRBV9 | - | - | CASSVGVEPYEQYF | TGTGCCAGCAGCGTAGGTGTAGAGCCCTACGAGCAGTACTTC
TRBJ2-1 | TRBV19 | - | TRBD2 | CASSLAGGDYNEQFF | TGTGCCAGTAGTTTAGCGGGAGGGGATTACAATGAGCAGTTCTTC
TRBJ2-7 | TRBV5-1 | - | TRBD1 | CASSSTGGSYEQYF | TGCGCCAGCAGCTCGACAGGGGGCTCCTACGAGCAGTACTTC
TRBJ1-1 | TRBV20-1 | - | - | CSASWSTEAFF | TGCAGTGCTAGTTGGAGCACTGAAGCTTTCTTT
TRBJ2-7 | TRBV3-1/TRBV3-2 | - | TRBD2 | CASSQDESGRNF | TGTGCCAGCAGCCAAGATGAAAGCGGGAGGAACTTC
TRBJ2-5 | TRBV2 | - | TRBD2 | CASSPRPPGGETQYF | TGTGCCAGCTCACCGAGGCCTCCGGGGGGAGAGACCCAGTACTTC
TRBJ2-3 | TRBV6-4 | few | - | CASSDGESTDTQYF | TGTGCCAGCAGTGACGGGGAGAGCACAGATACGCAGTATTTT
TRBJ1-1 | TRBV5-4 | - | - | CASSLQGRAEAFF | TGTGCCAGCAGCCTTCAGGGCAGGGCTGAAGCTTTCTTT
TRBJ1-6 | TRBV7-9 | - | - | CASSLTQNSPLHF | TGTGCCAGCAGCCTTACACAGAACTCACCCCTCCACTTT
TRBJ2-1 | TRBV5-4 | - | - | CASSLTVNEQFF | TGTGCCAGCAGCTTAACGGTCAATGAGCAGTTCTTC
TRBJ1-2 | TRBV3-1/TRBV3-2 | - | - | CASSQDVRVQGDGYTF | TGTGCCAGCAGCCAAGATGTTAGGGTCCAGGGTGACGGCTACACCTTC
TRBJ2-1 | TRBV11-2 | - | - | CASSLDLIPRMDEQFF | TGTGCCAGCAGCTTAGATCTAATTCCTAGAATGGATGAGCAGTTCTTC
TRBJ1-6 | TRBV30 | - | TRBD1 | CAWSVLGQGNSPLHF | TGTGCCTGGAGTGTACTTGGACAGGGCAATTCACCCCTCCACTTT
TRBJ2-7 | TRBV19 | - | TRBD2 | CASSRGGLADISYEQYF | TGTGCCAGTAGTAGGGGTGGACTAGCGGACATCTCCTACGAGCAGTACTTC
TRBJ1-1 | TRBV6-4 | - | - | CASRRDGGTEAFF | TGTGCCAGCCGGCGTGACGGAGGGACTGAAGCTTTCTTT
TRBJ1-1 | TRBV27 | - | - | CASSFWSGLHTEAFF | TGTGCCAGCAGTTTCTGGTCAGGGTTACACACTGAAGCTTTCTTT
TRBJ1-5 | TRBV30 | - | - | CAWSRGGRNQPQHF | TGTGCCTGGAGTCGGGGGGGGAGAAATCAGCCCCAGCATTTT
TRBJ2-7 | TRBV19 | - | TRBD2 | CASSIGLVDYEQYF | TGTGCCAGTAGTATCGGACTAGTGGATTACGAGCAGTACTTC
TRBJ2-1 | TRBV28 | - | - | CASSGAGDEQFF | TGTGCCAGCAGCGGCGCGGGCGATGAGCAGTTCTTC
TRBJ2-1 | TRBV27 | - | TRBD2 | CASSSIRLADKFF | TGTGCCAGCAGTTCCATCCGACTAGCGGATAAGTTCTTC
TRBJ1-2 | TRBV27 | - | TRBD1 | CASSSGQGISYGYTF | TGTGCCAGCAGTTCCGGACAGGGGATTAGCTATGGCTACACCTTC
TRBJ2-5 | TRBV27 | - | - | CAASVETQYF | TGTGCCGCCAGCGTAGAGACCCAGTACTTC